The 24 T cell receptor beta chains listed next were all sequenced from one sample in a study of T cells in Graves' hyperthyroidism and ophthalmopathy. Using RNA transcripts as the source, TCR beta CDR3 regions were amplified. HTBI primers were used for first-round RT-PCR of the TCR CDR3. MiXCR was run by TCRdb on the multiplex PCR reads, yielding one entry per CDR3 protein. In the table there are approximately 700,000 distinct CDR3 sequences, about 17% of which are singletons. The source material was blood. The receptors stem from a man younger than 35 with Graves' hyperthyroidism.

This chain joins TRBV27 and TRBJ2-1; D gene unclear. This CDR3 has 15 residues. V was trimmed by 5 bases and J by 8 bases, leaving 19 bases between them. From germline, CDR1 is MNHEY and CDR2 SMNVEV (reference sequence). CDR3 in DNA: TGTGCCAGCAGTCCTAATCCGGGCCCTTTGTATGAGCAGTTCTTC. This gives the protein CASSPNPGPLYEQFF.

V gene TRBV2 combines with J gene TRBJ1-1; 9 nucleotides agree with TRBD1. In germline, CDR1 is SNHLY, CDR2 FYNNEI. V dropped 5 bases and J dropped 4; count of bases not matched to a gene: 8. The CDR3 contains 15 residues. For the CDR3, the DNA is TGTGCCAGCAGTTTTTCACAGGGGGCCGGCACTGAAGCTTTCTTT. This sequence encodes CASSFSQGAGTEAFF.

The table lists this clonotype with many counts. This chain uses TRBV3-1 with TRBJ2-2; tentatively, D is TRBD1 (5 bases). The length of the CDR3 is 16 residues. The germline V and J ends were trimmed by 4 bases and 4 bases, with 16 bases remaining between them. The germline gives CDR1 LGHDT, CDR2 YNNKEL (reference sequence). The CDR3, as DNA: TGTGCCAGCAGCCCTCGTAGGGGCGCTACCACCGGGGAGCTGTTTTTT. It yields the protein CASSPRRGATTGELFF.

There are a few counts of this clonotype. The genes are TRBV5-4 and TRBJ1-4, with D possibly matching TRBD1 (6 bases). V lost 5 bases, J lost 8 bases, and 16 bases lay in between. The CDR3 covers 14 residues. Germline assignment: CDR1 SGHNT and CDR2 YYREEE (reference sequence). DNA for the CDR3: TGTGCCAGCAGATCCGCGGAGGGGGGGGAAAAACTGTTTTTT. Its protein is CASRSAEGGEKLFF.

Ten or more counts support this clonotype. The chain carries TRBV7-2 and TRBJ1-1, with a possible D match to TRBD1 (5 bases). Trimming stripped 1 base from V and 10 bases from J, with 10 bases between. The CDR3 has 12 amino acids. CDR1 and CDR2 from the germline V gene are SGHTA and FQGNSA. This chain's CDR3 is CASSLDRLGAFF. In nucleotides, the CDR3 is TGTGCCAGCAGCTTAGACAGGTTGGGAGCTTTCTTT.

This clonotype has more than one count but fewer than ten. The chain joins TRBV11-3 to TRBJ2-2; D gene unclear. CDR3 length: 13 amino acids. V was cut by 3 bases and J by 7 bases, with 9 bases left in between. CDR1 SGHNT and CDR2 YENEEA come from the germline V gene. The CDR3 region has the DNA TGTGCCAGCAGCTTGGGCCAAAACGGGGAGCTGTTTTTT. Its translation: CASSLGQNGELFF.

The chain joins TRBV18 to TRBJ2-3; tentatively, D is TRBD2 (5 bases). The V gene's germline CDR1 is KGHSH and CDR2 LQKENI. The CDR3 is 15 residues long. The V end was cut by 5 bases, the J end by 4 bases, with 16 bases between. The CDR3 loop is CASSSRRRIPDTQYF. The CDR3 bases are TGTGCCAGCTCATCTAGACGGAGGATCCCAGATACGCAGTATTTT.

This clonotype was detected ten times or more. CDR3 amino acids: CASSSQGRSPLHF. The CDR3 coding sequence is TGCGCCAGCAGTTCTCAGGGGAGGTCACCCCTCCACTTT. The chain combines TRBV10-2 with TRBJ1-6; a weak D match, TRBD1 (6 bases). The CDR3 contains 13 residues. The germline V gene encodes CDR1 WSHSY and CDR2 SAAADI. Trimming took 5 bases from V and 10 from J, leaving 12 bases between them.

Of note for this clonotype: Since a much larger clone is just one base distant, this may be a read error. The chain employs TRBV28 and TRBJ2-1, with TRBD1 matching over 7 bases. This CDR3 is built from 19 residues. The V gene's germline CDR1 is MDHEN and CDR2 SYDVKM. Here the CDR3 reads CASISPGQSSPSSYNEQCF. The CDR3 bases are TGTGCCAGCATCAGTCCGGGACAGTCGTCACCCAGCTCCTACAATGAGCAGTGCTTC.

This chain uses TRBV20-1 with TRBJ2-7; 15 bases fit TRBD2. The CDR3 consists of 16 residues. In germline, CDR1 is DFQATT, CDR2 SNEGSKA (reference sequence). Trimming took 3 bases from V and 0 from J; bases not matched to a gene: 3. DNA for the CDR3: TGCAGTGCTAGGGGACTAGCGGGAGGTCTCTCCTACGAGCAGTACTTC. Its translation is CSARGLAGGLSYEQYF.

The sample holds a few counts of this clonotype. The J gene is TRBJ2-1, the V gene TRBV28; D possibly corresponds to TRBD1 (5 bases). The germline CDR1 and CDR2 sequences are MDHEN and SYDVKM. V was trimmed by 5 bases and J by 5 bases, leaving 10 bases between them. The CDR3 totals 13 residues. CDR3 sequence reads: CASSMDTNNEQFF. The CDR3 nucleotides read TGTGCCAGCAGTATGGACACAAACAATGAGCAGTTCTTC. Together with reference TRBV28 and TRBJ2-1, the CDR3 gives the full variable domain: DVKVTQSSRYLVKRTGEKVFLECVQDMDHENMFWYRQDPGLGLRLIYFSYDVKMKEKGDIPEGYSVSREKKERFSLILESASTNQTSMYLCASSMDTNNEQFFGPGTRLTVL.

This clonotype was recorded many times. This chain connects TRBV10-3 to TRBJ1-1; 8 nucleotides line up with TRBD1. The CDR3 consists of 14 residues. Germline V gives CDR1 ENHRY, CDR2 SYGVKD. With 11 bases clipped from V and 4 bases from J, the junction kept 12 bases outside the gene matches. In DNA, the CDR3 is TGTGCCTCGAGGAATCAGGGGGCAATCACTGAAGCTTTCTTT. Translation gives CASRNQGAITEAFF.

This clonotype was recorded at least ten times. Because the CDR3's place on the DNA is in doubt, the DNA is left out and the CDR3 is given as listed by TCRdb. The genes are TRBV28 and TRBJ1-2; no check of the table's D call, TRBD1, against the DNA was made. From germline, CDR1 is MDHEN and CDR2 SYDVKM. The CDR3 sequence runs 16 residues, both termini included. Here the CDR3 reads CASSSLPAGGFAEGTF.

This rearrangement joins TRBV6-1 to TRBJ2-2; either TRBD1 or TRBD2 may supply D (5 bases each). CDR1 and CDR2 (germline): MNHNS, SASEGT. V lost 6 bases, J lost 0 bases, and 14 bases lay in between. This CDR3 region has 16 residues. The CDR3 nucleotides are TGTGCCAGCAGCCAGTGGGGGTTCGCGAACACCGGGGAGCTGTTTTTT. Translated: CASSQWGFANTGELFF.

The V call is TRBV20-1, the J call TRBJ2-3; D is unresolved. The CDR3 contains 12 residues. Germline CDR1 reads DFQATT; CDR2 reads SNEGSKA (reference sequence). The germline V and J ends were trimmed by 7 bases and 0 bases, with 8 bases remaining between them. The CDR3: CSGRTSTDTQYF. CDR3 coding DNA: TGCAGTGGACGCACTAGCACAGATACGCAGTATTTT.

The count of this clonotype is one. This may be a read error, as it is one base from a much larger clone. This chain connects TRBV7-2 to TRBJ2-4; 7 nucleotides agree with TRBD1. The germline V gene encodes CDR1 SGHTA and CDR2 FQGNSA. The CDR3 consists of 13 residues. The chain's CDR3 is CASSVDRQNIQCF. The CDR3 bases are TGTGCCAGCAGCGTGGACAGGCAGAACATTCAGTGCTTC.

This clonotype was recorded at least ten times. This sequence joins TRBV5-1 and TRBJ2-2; D might be TRBD2 (6 bases). The germline CDR1 and CDR2 sequences are SGHRS and YFSETQ. Trimming stripped 7 bases from V and 1 base from J, with 11 bases between. The CDR3 has 14 amino acids. The CDR3 DNA reads as TGCGCCAGCTCTGGACTACTGAACACCGGGGAGCTGTTTTTT. This codes for CASSGLLNTGELFF.

This clonotype appeared many times. V usage is TRBV30 and J usage is TRBJ2-7; TRBD1 or TRBD2 may be the D gene (6 bases each). Trimming removed 8 bases from V and 1 base from J, with 15 bases in between. CDR1 and CDR2 (germline): GTSNPN, SVGIG (reference sequence). The CDR3 spans 13 residues. For the CDR3, the DNA is TGTGCCCGTAGCGGAGGGGGGTCCTACGAGCAGTACTTC. Translating it yields CARSGGGSYEQYF.

This clonotype was found many times. The chain links TRBV20-1 to TRBJ2-7; 11 nucleotides match TRBD1. The trim removed 2 bases at V and 7 bases at J, leaving 7 bases unmatched. The CDR3 spans 14 residues. Germline V gene data show CDR1 as DFQATT and CDR2 as SNEGSKA (reference sequence). The CDR3 DNA follows: TGCAGTGCTAGATCCGGACAGGGGGCGGGGGAGCAGTACTTC. Its translation is CSARSGQGAGEQYF.

This clonotype was counted a few times. The chain joins TRBV15 to TRBJ2-5; the match to TRBD1 covers 9 bases. The CDR3 consists of 13 residues. CDR1 and CDR2 from the germline V gene are LNHNV and YYDKDF (reference sequence). V was pared by 0 bases and J by 12 bases, with 5 bases of the junction left unmatched. The CDR3 region is CATSREGTGRKYF. The DNA for the CDR3 is TGTGCCACCAGCAGAGAAGGGACAGGGAGAAAGTACTTC.

This clonotype was observed at least ten times. The CDR3 DNA reads as TGTGCCAGCAGCCGAACTAGGGGGAGCTCCTACAATGAGCAGTTCTTC. Its protein is CASSRTRGSSYNEQFF. The chain joins TRBV12-3 or TRBV12-4 to TRBJ2-1; maybe TRBD1 (6 bases). The CDR3 runs 16 residues. Trimming removed 6 bases at V and 0 bases at J, with 15 bases between.

The gene calls are TRBV24-1 and TRBJ2-2; TRBD2 agrees at 9 bases. There are 17 residues in the CDR3. Germline V CDR1 and CDR2: KGHDR, SFDVKD. V was clipped by 6 bases and J by 2 bases; unmatched bases: 9. The CDR3 sequence is CATSPSGRMINTGELFF. For the CDR3, the DNA is TGTGCCACCAGTCCCAGCGGGAGGATGATTAACACCGGGGAGCTGTTTTTT.

At least ten counts were recorded for this clonotype. This chain connects TRBV7-9 to TRBJ2-7; D unclear. Deletions cut 2 bases from V and 6 bases from J, with 5 bases between. Looked up from germline, CDR1 is SEHNR and CDR2 is FQNEAQ (reference sequence). The CDR3 length is 11 residues. For the CDR3, the DNA is TGTGCCAGCAGCTTATTGCGCGAGCAGTACTTC. It codes for CASSLLREQYF.

This clonotype was detected ten times or more. The chain combines TRBV20-1 with TRBJ1-1, with 7 bases identical to TRBD1. J lost 5 bases, V lost 0 bases, and 9 bases had no gene match. Germline assignment: CDR1 DFQATT and CDR2 SNEGSKA (reference sequence). This CDR3 comprises 15 residues. As DNA, the CDR3 is TGCAGTGCTAGAGACCACAGGGGCCAGAGGACTGAAGCTTTCTTT. Residues: CSARDHRGQRTEAFF.